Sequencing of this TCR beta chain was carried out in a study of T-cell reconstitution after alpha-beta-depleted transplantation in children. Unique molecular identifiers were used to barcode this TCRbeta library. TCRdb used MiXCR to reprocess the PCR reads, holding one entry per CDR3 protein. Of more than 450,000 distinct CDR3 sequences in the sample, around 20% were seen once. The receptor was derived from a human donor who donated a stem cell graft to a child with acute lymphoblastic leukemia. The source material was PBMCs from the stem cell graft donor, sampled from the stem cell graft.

CDR3 sequence: CASSLDLGGGSNQPQHF. The CDR3 nucleotides are TGTGCCAGCAGCTTAGATCTGGGGGGGGGAAGCAATCAGCCCCAGCATTTT. This chain links TRBV11-3 with TRBJ1-5; perhaps TRBD1 as D (5 bases). The germline V gene encodes CDR1 SGHNT and CDR2 YENEEA. The CDR3 has 17 amino acids. V lost 0 bases and J lost 1, with 13 bases in between.